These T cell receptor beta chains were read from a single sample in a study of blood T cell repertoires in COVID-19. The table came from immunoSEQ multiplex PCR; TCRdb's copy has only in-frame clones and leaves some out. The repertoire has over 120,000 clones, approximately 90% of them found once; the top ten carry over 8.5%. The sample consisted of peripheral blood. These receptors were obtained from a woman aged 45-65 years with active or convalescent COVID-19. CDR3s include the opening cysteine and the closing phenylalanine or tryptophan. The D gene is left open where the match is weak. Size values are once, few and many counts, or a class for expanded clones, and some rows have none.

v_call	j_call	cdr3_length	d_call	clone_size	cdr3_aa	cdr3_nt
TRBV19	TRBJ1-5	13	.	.	CASSIYVNQPQHF	TGTGCCAGTAGTATATATGTAAATCAGCCCCAGCATTTT
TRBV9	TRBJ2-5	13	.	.	CASSVSRQETQYF	TGTGCCAGCAGCGTAAGTCGGCAAGAGACCCAGTACTTC
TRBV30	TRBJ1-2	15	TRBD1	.	CAWDPSGTGTYGYTF	TGTGCCTGGGATCCCTCCGGGACAGGCACCTATGGCTACACCTTC
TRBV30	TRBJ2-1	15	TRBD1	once	CAWGGKGQGANEQFF	TGTGCCTGGGGAGGCAAGGGACAGGGGGCGAATGAGCAGTTCTTC
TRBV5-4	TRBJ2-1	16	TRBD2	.	CASSPGGIGRANEQFF	TGTGCCAGCAGCCCGGGGGGTATCGGCAGGGCCAATGAGCAGTTCTTC
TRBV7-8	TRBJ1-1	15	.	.	CASSPRELMNTEAFF	TGTGCCAGCAGCCCGAGGGAGCTTATGAACACTGAAGCTTTCTTT
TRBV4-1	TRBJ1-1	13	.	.	CASSQGPSTEAFF	TGCGCCAGCAGCCAAGGTCCCTCGACTGAAGCTTTCTTT
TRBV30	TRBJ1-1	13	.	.	CAWSPTGIAEAFF	TGTGCCTGGAGCCCTACAGGGATCGCTGAAGCTTTCTTT
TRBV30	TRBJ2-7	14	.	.	CAWSVGTGSYEQYF	TGTGCCTGGAGTGTAGGGACTGGCTCCTACGAGCAGTACTTC
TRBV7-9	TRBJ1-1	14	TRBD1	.	CASRWDSSNTEAFF	TGTGCCAGCAGGTGGGACAGTTCGAACACTGAAGCTTTCTTT
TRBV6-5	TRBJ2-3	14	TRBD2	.	CASNIAGVSDTQYF	TGTGCCAGCAATATAGCGGGGGTATCAGATACGCAGTATTTT
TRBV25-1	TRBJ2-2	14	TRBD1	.	CASRGTGHAGELFF	TGTGCCAGCAGAGGGACAGGGCACGCCGGGGAGCTGTTTTTT
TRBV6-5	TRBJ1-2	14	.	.	CASSYSNRDYGYTF	TGTGCCAGCAGTTACTCTAACAGGGACTATGGCTACACCTTC
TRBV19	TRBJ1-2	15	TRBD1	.	CASTPSGQSYYGYTF	TGTGCCAGTACCCCCTCGGGACAGTCATACTATGGCTACACCTTC
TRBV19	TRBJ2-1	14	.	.	CASSIGLHPNEQFF	TGTGCCAGTAGTATAGGACTTCACCCCAATGAGCAGTTCTTC
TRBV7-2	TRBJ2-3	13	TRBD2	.	CASSTSGGDTQYF	TGTGCCAGCAGCACTAGCGGGGGAGATACGCAGTATTTT
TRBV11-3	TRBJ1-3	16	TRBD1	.	CASSRGQADSGNTIYF	TGTGCCAGCAGCCGGGGACAGGCTGACTCTGGAAACACCATATATTTT
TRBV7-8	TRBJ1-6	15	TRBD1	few	CASSRAGTGNSPLHF	TGTGCCAGCAGCAGGGCCGGGACAGGGAATTCACCCCTCCACTTT
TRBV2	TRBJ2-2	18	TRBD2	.	CASSEGVIAGTNTGELFF	TGTGCCAGCAGTGAAGGAGTTATAGCGGGCACGAACACCGGGGAGCTGTTTTTT
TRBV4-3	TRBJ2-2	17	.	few	CASSQEGPRGVTGELFF	TGCGCCAGCAGCCAAGAAGGGCCCAGGGGGGTGACCGGGGAGCTGTTTTTT
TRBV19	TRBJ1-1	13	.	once	CASSFRDGTEAFF	TGTGCCAGTAGTTTCCGGGATGGGACTGAAGCTTTCTTT
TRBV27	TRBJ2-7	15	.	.	CASSAKTGSGYEQYF	TGTGCCAGCAGTGCGAAAACAGGGTCAGGGTACGAGCAGTACTTC
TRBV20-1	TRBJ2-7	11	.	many	CSAPTGYEQYF	TGCAGTGCCCCAACTGGCTACGAGCAGTACTTC
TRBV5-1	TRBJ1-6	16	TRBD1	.	CASSLGGQGNNSPLHF	TGCGCCAGCAGCTTGGGGGGACAGGGGAATAATTCACCCCTCCACTTT
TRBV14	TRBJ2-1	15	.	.	CASSQQAHPTSEQFF	TGTGCCAGCAGCCAGCAGGCCCACCCGACAAGTGAGCAGTTCTTC
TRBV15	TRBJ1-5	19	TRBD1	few	CATSRGGTGALYSNQPQHF	TGTGCCACCAGCAGAGGAGGGACAGGGGCCCTTTATAGCAATCAGCCCCAGCATTTT
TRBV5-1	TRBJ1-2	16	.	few	CASSSQVRGRGYGYTF	TGCGCCAGCAGCTCCCAGGTCCGGGGCAGGGGCTATGGCTACACCTTC
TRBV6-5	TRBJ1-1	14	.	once	CASRSLQGNTEAFF	TGTGCCAGCAGAAGCTTACAGGGAAACACTGAAGCTTTCTTT
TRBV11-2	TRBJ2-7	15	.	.	CASSFPDSRSYEQYF	TGTGCCAGCAGCTTCCCCGACAGCCGATCCTACGAGCAGTACTTC
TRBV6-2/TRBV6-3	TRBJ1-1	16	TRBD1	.	CASSDRQGWGNTEAFF	TGTGCCAGCAGCGACCGACAGGGGTGGGGGAACACTGAAGCTTTCTTT
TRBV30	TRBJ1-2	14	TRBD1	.	CAWSKGQRTYGYTF	TGTGCCTGGAGTAAGGGACAGAGGACCTATGGCTACACCTTC
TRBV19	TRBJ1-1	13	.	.	CASSPQGYTEAFF	TGTGCCAGTAGTCCGCAGGGGTACACTGAAGCTTTCTTT
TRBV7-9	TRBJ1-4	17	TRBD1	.	CASSSTGPDLRGEKLFF	TGTGCCAGCAGCTCGACAGGGCCAGACTTGAGGGGTGAAAAACTGTTTTTT
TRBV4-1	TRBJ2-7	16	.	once	CASSQEPVGAAYEQYF	TGCGCCAGCAGCCAAGAACCCGTAGGTGCGGCCTACGAGCAGTACTTC
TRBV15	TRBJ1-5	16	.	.	CATSYRRSQGNQPQHF	TGTGCCACCAGCTACAGAAGGTCCCAGGGCAATCAGCCCCAGCATTTT
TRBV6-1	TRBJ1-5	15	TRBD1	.	CASSDSDRGIGPQHF	TGTGCCAGCAGTGATAGTGACAGGGGCATAGGGCCCCAGCATTTT
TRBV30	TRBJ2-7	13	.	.	CAWKLQGDYEQYF	TGTGCCTGGAAACTCCAGGGTGACTACGAGCAGTACTTC
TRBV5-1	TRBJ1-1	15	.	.	CASSLFSGDRTEAFF	TGCGCCAGCAGCTTGTTCTCCGGGGATCGCACTGAAGCTTTCTTT
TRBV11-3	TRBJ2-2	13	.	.	CASSLGGAGELFF	TGTGCCAGCAGCTTAGGGGGGGCCGGGGAGCTGTTTTTT
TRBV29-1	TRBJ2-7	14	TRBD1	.	CSVAPGTGPYEQYF	TGCAGCGTTGCTCCCGGGACAGGGCCCTACGAGCAGTACTTC
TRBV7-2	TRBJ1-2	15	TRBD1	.	CASSLTGVTNYGYTF	TGTGCCAGCAGCTTGACAGGGGTTACTAACTATGGCTACACCTTC
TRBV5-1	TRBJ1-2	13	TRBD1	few	CASSARTGDGYTF	TGCGCCAGCAGCGCGCGGACAGGGGATGGCTACACCTTC
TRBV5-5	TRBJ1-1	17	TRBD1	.	CASSPAASTGAKTEAFF	TGTGCCAGCAGCCCGGCAGCTTCGACAGGGGCCAAGACTGAAGCTTTCTTT
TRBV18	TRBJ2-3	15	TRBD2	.	CASSSGTSPTDTQYF	TGTGCCAGCTCATCCGGGACTAGCCCCACAGATACGCAGTATTTT
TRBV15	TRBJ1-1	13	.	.	CATRRRVDTEAFF	TGTGCCACCAGGAGACGGGTCGACACTGAAGCTTTCTTT
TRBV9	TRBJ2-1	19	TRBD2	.	CASSVATGLAGTRNNEQFF	TGTGCCAGCAGCGTAGCTACGGGACTAGCGGGAACTCGAAACAATGAGCAGTTCTTC
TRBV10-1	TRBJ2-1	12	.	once	CARAGKYNEQFF	TGCGCCAGGGCCGGGAAATACAATGAGCAGTTCTTC
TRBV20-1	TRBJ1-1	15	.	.	CSASPPRGARAEAFF	TGCAGTGCTAGTCCCCCTCGGGGGGCACGGGCTGAAGCTTTCTTT
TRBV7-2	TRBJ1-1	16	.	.	CASSPVGGLRNTEAFF	TGTGCCAGCAGCCCAGTGGGGGGTTTACGGAACACTGAAGCTTTCTTT
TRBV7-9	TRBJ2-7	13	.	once	CASSPPSFHEQYF	TGTGCCAGCAGCCCCCCTAGTTTCCACGAGCAGTACTTC
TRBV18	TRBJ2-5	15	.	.	CASSPPGVTQETQYF	TGTGCCAGCTCACCCCCAGGGGTAACACAAGAGACCCAGTACTTC
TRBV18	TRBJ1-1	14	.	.	CASSPEYEGTEAFF	TGTGCCAGCTCACCCGAATATGAGGGCACTGAAGCTTTCTTT
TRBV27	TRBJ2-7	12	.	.	CASSLKGDEQYF	TGTGCCAGCAGTTTGAAAGGGGACGAGCAGTACTTC
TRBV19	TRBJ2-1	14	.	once	CASSQGTLVNEQFF	TGTGCCAGTAGTCAGGGCACACTCGTAAATGAGCAGTTCTTC
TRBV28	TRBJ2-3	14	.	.	CASSFLRDTDTQYF	TGTGCCAGCAGTTTCCTCAGGGACACAGATACGCAGTATTTT
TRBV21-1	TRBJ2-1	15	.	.	CASSPRGVARNEQFF	TGTGCCAGCAGCCCTCGGGGGGTAGCTCGGAATGAGCAGTTCTTC
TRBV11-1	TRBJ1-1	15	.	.	CASSLGQGRNTEAFF	TGTGCCAGCAGCTTGGGTCAGGGCAGGAACACTGAAGCTTTCTTT
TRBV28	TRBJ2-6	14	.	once	CASRVGAGANVLTF	TGTGCCAGCCGAGTAGGGGCTGGGGCCAACGTCCTGACTTTC
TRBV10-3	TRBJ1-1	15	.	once	CAIRDSQGPNTEAFF	TGTGCCATCAGAGATTCGCAGGGGCCGAACACTGAAGCTTTCTTT